Listed below are T cell receptor beta chains from one sample, sequenced in a study of identical twins. TCRdb fed the 5' RACE reads into MiXCR, producing one record per CDR3 protein. The data show 1.5 million to 2 million distinct CDR3 sequences, with about 30% seen just once and about 0.27% held by the top ten. Sequencing was carried out using cord blood. These receptors all stem from a newborn girl in good health. CDR3s include the opening cysteine and the closing phenylalanine or tryptophan. The D gene is left open where the match is weak. Clone size appears in some rows only: once, few, many, or a class for an expanded clone.

j_call d_call clone_size v_call cdr3_nt cdr3_aa
TRBJ2-1 - few TRBV24-1 TGTGCCACCAGTGATTTAGCGAGCTCCTACAATGAGCAGTTCTTC CATSDLASSYNEQFF
TRBJ2-1 - - TRBV3-1 TGTGCCAGCAGCCAAGATCAGGGGAGCAATGAGCAGTTCTTC CASSQDQGSNEQFF
TRBJ1-4 TRBD1 - TRBV28 TGTGCCAGCACAAGCGGGACAGGGGCGGAAAAACTGTTTTTT CASTSGTGAEKLFF
TRBJ2-7 - - TRBV28 TGTGCCAGCAGTCCACTAGCCCAGACGCCCTACGAGCAGTACTTC CASSPLAQTPYEQYF
TRBJ2-7 TRBD1 - TRBV3-1 TGTGCCAGCAGCCTGAACCGGGACAGCTCCTACGAGCAGTACTTC CASSLNRDSSYEQYF
TRBJ1-1 - few TRBV7-9 TGTGCCAGCAGCCCAAGGGCAGCCGTGAACACTGAAGCTTTCTTT CASSPRAAVNTEAFF
TRBJ1-1 - - TRBV12-3/TRBV12-4 TGTGCCAGCAGCTATCCGACAGGCAGGAACACTGAAGCTTTCTTT CASSYPTGRNTEAFF
TRBJ1-4 TRBD1 - TRBV27 TGTGCCTGCAGACAGGGGGCGCATGAAAAACTGTTTTTT CACRQGAHEKLFF
TRBJ1-1 - once TRBV4-2 TGTGCCAGCAGCCAAGCACAGGGAACGAACACTGAAGCTTTCTTT CASSQAQGTNTEAFF
TRBJ2-5 TRBD2 once TRBV12-3/TRBV12-4 TGTGCCAGCAGCCCCCGGACTAGCGGGAGGGCCGTAATCTCTCCCAATGAGCAGTACTTC CASSPRTSGRAVISPNEQYF
TRBJ2-1 TRBD1 few TRBV6-5 TGTGCCAGCAGTTCCGCTGGACAGGGTGGAAATGAGCAGTTCTTC CASSSAGQGGNEQFF
TRBJ1-1 - - TRBV19 TGTGTCAGTAGTATAGGCCCGAAAGGGTACGTGAACACTGAAGCTTTCTTT CVSSIGPKGYVNTEAFF
TRBJ1-5 - - TRBV12-3/TRBV12-4 TGTGCCAGCAGCCCAACGGGGCAGGGGATGGATCAGCCCCAGCATTTT CASSPTGQGMDQPQHF
TRBJ2-7 - - TRBV7-6 TGTGCCAGCAGCCCCAATAGTGGATACAGGGCCTACGAGCAGTACTTC CASSPNSGYRAYEQYF
TRBJ2-2 - - TRBV7-2 TGTGCCAGCAGCTTAATTCCGTCCACCGGGGAGCTGTTTTTT CASSLIPSTGELFF
TRBJ1-2 - - TRBV10-3 TGTGCCATCAGTGCCGGGAAAAACTATGGCTACACCTTC CAISAGKNYGYTF
TRBJ1-5 - - TRBV10-3 TGTGCCATCAGTGAAGGCCTTCAGCCCCAGCATTTT CAISEGLQPQHF
TRBJ2-1 - - TRBV29-1 TGCAGCGTTGAGACATGGGGGCAGTACAATGAGCAGTTCTTC CSVETWGQYNEQFF
TRBJ2-3 - - TRBV7-9 TGTGCCAGCAGCGCCCGCCTGACGGGGTTTAGCACAGATACGCAGTATTTT CASSARLTGFSTDTQYF
TRBJ2-1 - - TRBV2 TGTGCCAGCAGTGATTTCCGGGAGATAAACAATGAGCAGTTCTTC CASSDFREINNEQFF
TRBJ1-1 - few TRBV27 TGTGCCAGCAGTTTACGGGCGGGGGCGAGCATGAACACTGAAGCTTTCTTT CASSLRAGASMNTEAFF
TRBJ1-5 - few TRBV5-6 TGTGCCAGCAGCTTGGAGGGGTGTAGGAATCAGCCCCAGCATTTT CASSLEGCRNQPQHF
TRBJ1-1 - - TRBV5-6 TGTGCCAGCAGGTACAGTAGCTTGAACACTGAAGCTTTCTTT CASRYSSLNTEAFF
TRBJ2-3 TRBD2 many TRBV5-1 TGCGCCAGCAGCTTGGAAGCGGGGGGGCACGATACGCAGTATTTT CASSLEAGGHDTQYF
TRBJ1-1 - - TRBV13 TGTGCCAGCAGCCCCCTTGGCCCTGAAGCTTTCTTT CASSPLGPEAFF
TRBJ1-2 TRBD1 many TRBV12-3/TRBV12-4 TGTGCCAGCAGTGCCCGGGACAGGGGATCCTACACCTTC CASSARDRGSYTF
TRBJ2-7 TRBD1 - TRBV13 TGTGCCAGCAGCCGCCCATCCGGGACAGCGAGCCCCTACGAGCAGTACTTC CASSRPSGTASPYEQYF
TRBJ2-1 - - TRBV4-3 TGCGCCAGCAGCCAAACACAACTCGGGACTCAAGAGTGGTCCTACAATGAGCAGTTCTTC CASSQTQLGTQEWSYNEQFF
TRBJ1-1 TRBD1 few TRBV6-1 TGTGCCAGCAGTGAAGCGCACAGGGGGGCCATGAACACTGAAGCTTTCTTT CASSEAHRGAMNTEAFF
TRBJ2-5 TRBD2 - TRBV28 TGTGCCAGCCGGGGCCGGGGGGAGCAGTACTTC CASRGRGEQYF
TRBJ2-1 TRBD1 few TRBV13 TGTGCCAGCAGCGCCCGGGACAGGGTATACGATGAGCAGTTCTTC CASSARDRVYDEQFF
TRBJ2-3 - few TRBV4-2 TGTGCCAGCAGCCGAAAGATGGGGAATGAAGATACGCAGTATTTT CASSRKMGNEDTQYF
TRBJ1-2 - - TRBV20-1 TGCAGTGCTAGAGAGGCGGCCTCCTATGGCTACACCTTC CSAREAASYGYTF
TRBJ1-5 - - TRBV25-1 TGTGCCAGCCAGGGACCTAATCAGCCCCAGCATTTT CASQGPNQPQHF
TRBJ2-1 TRBD2 - TRBV12-3/TRBV12-4 TGTGCCGGCAGCGGACTAGGATCCTACAATGAGCAGTTCTTC CAGSGLGSYNEQFF
TRBJ1-1 - - TRBV14 TGTGCCAGCAGCCAAGCTCGTAGGACCACTGAAGCTTTCTTT CASSQARRTTEAFF
TRBJ1-4 - once TRBV29-1 TGCAGCGTTGAAGGAGGATCGGCAGGCTCCAGGGAAAAACTGTTTTTT CSVEGGSAGSREKLFF
TRBJ2-3 TRBD1 - TRBV2 TGTGCCAGCAGTGATCCGGGGGACAGGGGGACAGATACGCAGTATTTT CASSDPGDRGTDTQYF
TRBJ1-1 - - TRBV2 TGTGCCAGCAGTGAATGGCAGGTCCTAATGAACACTGAAGCTTTCTTT CASSEWQVLMNTEAFF
TRBJ2-1 - few TRBV6-6 TGTGCCAGCAGCAAACCCGCGGGGCGCTCGGCCCACAATGAGCAGTTCTTC CASSKPAGRSAHNEQFF